These 5 T cell receptor beta chains were sequenced from one sample in a study of response to subunit inactivated influenza vaccine. TCRdb re-derived calls from the RT-PCR reads in MiXCR, one entry per CDR3 protein. The data contain around 750,000 distinct CDR3 sequences, 20% to 25% of them singletons. Specimen: PBMCs from blood, collected roughly 5 days after vaccination. These receptors all come from a man in his fifties who received an inactivated influenza vaccine.

J is TRBJ2-1 and V is TRBV5-5; weak D call: TRBD2 (6 bases). From germline, CDR1 is SGHKS and CDR2 YYEKEE (reference sequence). Trimming pared 6 bases from V and 12 bases from J, leaving 25 bases between. The CDR3 extends over 15 amino acids. The CDR3, as DNA: TGTGCCAGCACCTGGAGGACGGGGGACCTAGTAACGCAGTTCTTC. Protein product: CASTWRTGDLVTQFF.

There are a few counts of this clonotype. The gene calls are TRBV5-1 and TRBJ2-2; the D gene could be TRBD1 or TRBD2 (5 bases each). Trimming took 4 bases from V and 1 from J, leaving 11 bases between them. CDR1 and CDR2 from the germline V gene are SGHRS and YFSETQ. The CDR3 length is 15 residues. For the CDR3, the DNA is TGCGCCAGCAGCATAGGGACGGTGAACACCGGGGAGCTGTTTTTT. This gives the protein CASSIGTVNTGELFF.

This clonotype was counted a few times. CDR3 residues: CASSSGGIAKNIQYF. CDR3 coding DNA: TGTGCCAGCAGTTCAGGGGGGATAGCCAAAAACATTCAGTACTTC. The chain has TRBV12-3 or TRBV12-4 and TRBJ2-4; tentative D call: TRBD1 (7 bases). The V gene lost 4 bases and the J gene lost 0 bases, with 10 bases spanning the gap. CDR3 size: 15 residues.

This clonotype came up once. This chain links TRBV20-1 with TRBJ2-1; tentative D call: TRBD1 (5 bases). CDR3 length: 13 amino acids. Trimming stripped 0 bases from V and 4 bases from J, with 7 bases between. Germline CDR1 reads DFQATT; CDR2 reads SNEGSKA (reference sequence). The CDR3 coding sequence is TGCAGTGCTAGAGAAGGACATTACAATGAGCAGTTCTTC. Protein product: CSAREGHYNEQFF.

The sample holds many counts of this clonotype. The chain uses TRBV5-1 and TRBJ2-1; tentatively, D is TRBD2 (6 bases). Germline-derived CDR1 and CDR2 are SGHRS and YFSETQ. This CDR3 has 16 amino acids. V was clipped by 4 bases and J by 3 bases, with 17 bases between them. The CDR3 nucleotides read TGCGCCAGCAGCACACTAACGGGAGCCTACTACAATGAGCAGTTCTTC. It encodes CASSTLTGAYYNEQFF.